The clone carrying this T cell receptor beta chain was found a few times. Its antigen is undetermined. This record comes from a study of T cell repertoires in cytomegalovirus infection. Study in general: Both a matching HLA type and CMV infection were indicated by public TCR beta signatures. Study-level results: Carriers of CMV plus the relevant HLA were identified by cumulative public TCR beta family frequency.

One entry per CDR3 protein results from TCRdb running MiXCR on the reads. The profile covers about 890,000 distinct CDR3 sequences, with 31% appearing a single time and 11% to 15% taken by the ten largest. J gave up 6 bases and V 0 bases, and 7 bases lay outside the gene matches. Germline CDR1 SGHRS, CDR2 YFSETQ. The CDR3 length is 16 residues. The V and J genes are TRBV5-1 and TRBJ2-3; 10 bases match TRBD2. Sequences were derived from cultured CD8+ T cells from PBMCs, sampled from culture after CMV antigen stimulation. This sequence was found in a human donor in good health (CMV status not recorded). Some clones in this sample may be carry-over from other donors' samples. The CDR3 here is CASSLALAGALDTQYF. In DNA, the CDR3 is TGCGCCAGCAGCTTGGCCCTAGCGGGGGCCCTGGATACGCAGTATTTT.